The rows below give T cell receptor beta chains drawn from one sample of a study of blood T cell repertoires in COVID-19. Clones were read by immunoSEQ multiplex PCR, and TCRdb kept only the in-frame ones, dropping some. Among about 130,000 clones listed, approximately 80% were seen once. Sequenced material: peripheral blood. All receptors derive from a human donor in a cohort sampled during active COVID-19. CDR3s include the opening cysteine and the closing phenylalanine or tryptophan. D genes are given only for firm matches. Clone size is not always given. Where it is, it says once, few, many or a class for expanded clones.

clone size,V gene,D gene,J gene,CDR3 DNA,CDR3 protein
once,TRBV19,.,TRBJ1-3,TGTGCCAGTAGTATCCTGACATCGCGAAACACCATATATTTT,CASSILTSRNTIYF
.,TRBV24-1,.,TRBJ2-3,TGTGCCACCAGTGAAAGGGGCGGCACAGATACGCAGTATTTT,CATSERGGTDTQYF
.,TRBV19,.,TRBJ1-5,TGTGCCAGTAGCCCCGACCCGGGGGCCCAGCATTTT,CASSPDPGAQHF
.,TRBV4-3,.,TRBJ1-1,TGCGCCAGCAGCCAAGAAACTACCCTAGAAGTGGCTTTCTTT,CASSQETTLEVAFF
.,TRBV29-1,.,TRBJ1-2,TGCAGCTTCCCTACCCCAGGATCCAACTATGGCTACACCTTC,CSFPTPGSNYGYTF
.,TRBV3-1/TRBV3-2,.,TRBJ2-3,TGTGCCAGCAGCCAAGGAGGTGGCCCCGATACGCAGTATTTT,CASSQGGGPDTQYF
few,TRBV9,.,TRBJ2-1,TGTGCCAGCAGCGTAACAGGGCGCAATGAGCAGTTCTTC,CASSVTGRNEQFF
.,TRBV4-2,TRBD1,TRBJ1-6,TGTGCCAGCAGCCAAGATAGCACAGGGGGTAATTCACCCCTCCACTTT,CASSQDSTGGNSPLHF
few,TRBV5-1,.,TRBJ1-2,TGCGCCAGCAGCACGGGAGGTGGGGCGCAAGACTATGGCTACACCTTC,CASSTGGGAQDYGYTF
.,TRBV30,.,TRBJ2-1,TGTGCCTGGAGTAGGGGGACGTATGAGCAGTTCTTC,CAWSRGTYEQFF
.,TRBV12-5,.,TRBJ2-5,TGTGCTAGTGGTCCGAGGGTAGAGACCCAGTACTTC,CASGPRVETQYF
few,TRBV3-1/TRBV3-2,TRBD2,TRBJ2-3,TGTGCCAGCAGCCAACGATCGGGAGGGACAGATACGCAGTATTTT,CASSQRSGGTDTQYF
.,TRBV5-6,TRBD1,TRBJ1-3,TGTGCCAGCAGCCCGGGACAGAGAAACACCATATATTTT,CASSPGQRNTIYF
.,TRBV5-1,.,TRBJ1-1,TGCGCCAGCAGCTTGGGACAGCAGGCTTTCTTT,CASSLGQQAFF
.,TRBV19,TRBD1,TRBJ1-2,TGTGCCAGTAGAAGGACTCAGACAGGGGAGTATGGCTACACCTTC,CASRRTQTGEYGYTF
.,TRBV14,TRBD2,TRBJ2-5,TGTGCCAGCAGCCATGGCGGGAGGAAACAAGAGACCCAGTACTTC,CASSHGGRKQETQYF
.,TRBV18,.,TRBJ2-1,TGTGCCAGCTCACCGCAGGGTTTAGAAGAGCAGTTCTTC,CASSPQGLEEQFF
.,TRBV4-1,.,TRBJ2-3,TGCGCCAGCAGCCAGGAGTCGGGGACAGATACGCAGTATTTT,CASSQESGTDTQYF
.,TRBV15,.,TRBJ2-2,TGTGCCACCAGCAACCCACTAGCCGGCTACACCGGGGAGCTGTTTTTT,CATSNPLAGYTGELFF
.,TRBV5-1,.,TRBJ1-2,TGCGCCAGCAGCTTGGAGACGGCAGGCTATGGCTACACCTTC,CASSLETAGYGYTF
.,TRBV5-4,TRBD2,TRBJ2-5,TGTGCCAGCAGCTTGGCAGGGACTAGCGGTGAGACCCAGTACTTC,CASSLAGTSGETQYF
.,TRBV25-1,TRBD2,TRBJ2-1,TGTGCCAGCAGTGTCACGGGACTAGCGGGAGGTAACAATGAGCAGTTCTTC,CASSVTGLAGGNNEQFF
.,TRBV28,.,TRBJ2-2,TGTGCCACCGCGAGGGGGGGGAACACCGGGGAGCTGTTTTTT,CATARGGNTGELFF
.,TRBV12-3/TRBV12-4,.,TRBJ2-5,TGTGCCAGCAGACCAGGGCAAGAGACCCAGTACTTC,CASRPGQETQYF
few,TRBV18,TRBD1,TRBJ1-2,TGTGCCAGCTCACCAGTCGAAAGGGGGCATGGCTACACCTTC,CASSPVERGHGYTF
.,TRBV9,.,TRBJ2-7,TGTGCCAGCAGCGTAGGGCAGGGGGGCGCCTACGAGCAGTACTTC,CASSVGQGGAYEQYF
.,TRBV2,TRBD2,TRBJ2-1,TGTGCCAGCAACCTAGCGGGGGCCCACAATGAGCAGTTCTTC,CASNLAGAHNEQFF
once,TRBV7-2,.,TRBJ1-4,TGTGCCAGCAGCTTAGCTCCGGGAACTAATGAAAAACTGTTTTTT,CASSLAPGTNEKLFF
.,TRBV29-1,TRBD1,TRBJ1-2,TGCAGCGTTGGGGACAGGGACTACACCTTC,CSVGDRDYTF
.,TRBV27,.,TRBJ1-1,TGTGCCAGCCCACCCCTACTAGGCTACATGAACACTGAAGCTTTCTTT,CASPPLLGYMNTEAFF
.,TRBV19,TRBD1,TRBJ1-2,TGTGCCAGTAGTATAGATGGACAGGTAGCTAACTATGGCTACACCTTC,CASSIDGQVANYGYTF
.,TRBV11-2,.,TRBJ2-1,TGTGCCAGCAGCTTAAACGGGGGACCCTACAATGAGCAGTTCTTC,CASSLNGGPYNEQFF
.,TRBV7-3,.,TRBJ1-2,TGTGCCAGCAGCCCCGGAGCGGCCTATGGCTACACCTTC,CASSPGAAYGYTF
once,TRBV5-1,.,TRBJ2-1,TGCGCCAGCAGCCCCCGCCCGGGGGAGGGGGACAATGAGCAGTTCTTC,CASSPRPGEGDNEQFF
.,TRBV18,TRBD2,TRBJ2-1,TGTGCCAGCTCATTCCGGACTAGCGGGAGTTCGAAAAATGAGCAGTTCTTC,CASSFRTSGSSKNEQFF
.,TRBV11-2,.,TRBJ2-1,TGTGCCAGCAGCGCCGGAGTAGCGAGCTCTGACAATGAGCAGTTCTTC,CASSAGVASSDNEQFF
.,TRBV2,TRBD1,TRBJ1-3,TGTGCCAGCAGGGGGACAGGGGAAGGAAACACCATATATTTT,CASRGTGEGNTIYF
.,TRBV5-6,.,TRBJ2-1,TGTGCCAGCAGCTTGGGGGCAGGGCACGGTGAGCAGTTCTTC,CASSLGAGHGEQFF
.,TRBV6-6,.,TRBJ1-1,TGTGCCAGCAACCGGGGAAGGAACACTGAAGCTTTCTTT,CASNRGRNTEAFF
.,TRBV5-1,TRBD2,TRBJ2-7,TGCGCCAGCAGCCCGGTCGCTAGCGGGCTGGGGGAGCAGTACTTC,CASSPVASGLGEQYF
.,TRBV19,.,TRBJ1-3,TGTGCCAGTAGTGTTTCTTCCTCTGGAAACACCATATATTTT,CASSVSSSGNTIYF
.,TRBV30,.,TRBJ1-5,TGTGCCTGGAGTGGGGCCCAGAATAATCAGCCCCAGCATTTT,CAWSGAQNNQPQHF
.,TRBV29-1,.,TRBJ1-1,TGCAGCGTCGTTAACACTGAAGCTTTCTTT,CSVVNTEAFF
.,TRBV3-1/TRBV3-2,TRBD1,TRBJ2-5,TGTGCCAGCAGCCGGCCACCGGGGACAGGGTTTTTTCGGACCCAGTACTTC,CASSRPPGTGFFRTQYF
.,TRBV6-5,.,TRBJ2-7,TGTGCCAGCAGAAGGTGGGGGGGCGGCGAGCAGTACTTC,CASRRWGGGEQYF
.,TRBV10-3,.,TRBJ1-2,TGTGCCATCAGTGAGTCTCTTAACTATGGCTACACCTTC,CAISESLNYGYTF
.,TRBV6-2/TRBV6-3,.,TRBJ1-6,TGTGCCAGCAGTTCCAGCTCCTATAATTCACCCCTCCACTTT,CASSSSSYNSPLHF
.,TRBV28,TRBD2,TRBJ2-1,TGTGCCAGCAGTCCTAGCGGGGGCCCTCACAATGAGCAGTTCTTC,CASSPSGGPHNEQFF
.,TRBV9,TRBD2,TRBJ2-7,TGTGCCAGCAGCCCCCGGGACTACTTCTCCGAGCAGTACTTC,CASSPRDYFSEQYF
.,TRBV20-1,.,TRBJ2-5,TGCAGTGGGGGGCTCCAAGAGACCCAGTACTTC,CSGGLQETQYF
.,TRBV28,.,TRBJ1-2,TGTGCCAGCTCTGGGGCAAACTATGGCTACACCTTC,CASSGANYGYTF
.,TRBV5-1,TRBD1,TRBJ1-1,TGCGCCAGCAGAAGGCAGGGGGCCTCGGGCACTGAAGCTTTCTTT,CASRRQGASGTEAFF
.,TRBV7-3,TRBD2,TRBJ2-1,TGTGCCAGCAGCCGGACTAGCGGGAGTTATAATGAGCAGTTCTTC,CASSRTSGSYNEQFF
.,TRBV2,TRBD1,TRBJ1-1,TGTGCCAGCACCCTCGAGGGGGCGAACACTGAAGCTTTCTTT,CASTLEGANTEAFF
.,TRBV11-3,.,TRBJ2-7,TGTGCCAGCAGCTTGTACGGACAAGACCTCTACGAGCAGTACTTC,CASSLYGQDLYEQYF
.,TRBV7-9,TRBD1,TRBJ2-7,TGTGCCAGCAGCTTAGGCCCCGGGACAGGGGGTATGTACGAGCAGTACTTC,CASSLGPGTGGMYEQYF
.,TRBV6-6,.,TRBJ1-5,TGTGCCAGCAGCTCTTTTACAGCCACTAGCAATCAGCCCCAGCATTTT,CASSSFTATSNQPQHF
many,TRBV30,TRBD2,TRBJ2-5,TGTGCCTGGAGTCTAGCGGGAGTCGGGGAGACCCAGTACTTC,CAWSLAGVGETQYF
.,TRBV11-2,TRBD1,TRBJ2-7,TGTGCCAGCAGCGTGGGGGACAGGAACTACGAGCAGTACTTC,CASSVGDRNYEQYF
.,TRBV10-3,.,TRBJ2-5,TGTGCCATCAGTGGCCTAAGCGGAGGAGATGGGGAGACCCAGTACTTC,CAISGLSGGDGETQYF